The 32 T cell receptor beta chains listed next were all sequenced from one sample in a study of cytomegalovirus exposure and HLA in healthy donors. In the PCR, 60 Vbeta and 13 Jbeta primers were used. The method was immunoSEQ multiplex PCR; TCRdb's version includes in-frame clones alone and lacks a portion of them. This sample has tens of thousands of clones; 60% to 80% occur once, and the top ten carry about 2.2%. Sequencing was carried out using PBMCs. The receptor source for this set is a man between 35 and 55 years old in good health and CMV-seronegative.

CDR3 sequence reads: CAWRRDRRLGFAYEQYF. CDR3 in DNA: TGTGCCTGGCGCCGGGACCGCAGACTAGGTTTCGCCTACGAGCAGTACTTC. The chain joins TRBV30 to TRBJ2-7, with D perhaps TRBD2 (6 bases). Trimming removed 5 bases at V and 2 bases at J, with 25 bases between. The length of the CDR3 is 17 residues. CDR1 GTSNPN and CDR2 SVGIG come from the germline V gene (reference sequence).

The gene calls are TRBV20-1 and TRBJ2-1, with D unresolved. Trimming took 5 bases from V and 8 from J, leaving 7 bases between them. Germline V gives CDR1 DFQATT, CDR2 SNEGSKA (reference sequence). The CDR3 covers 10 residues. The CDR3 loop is CSAQRDEQFF. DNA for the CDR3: TGCAGTGCTCAGCGTGATGAGCAGTTCTTC.

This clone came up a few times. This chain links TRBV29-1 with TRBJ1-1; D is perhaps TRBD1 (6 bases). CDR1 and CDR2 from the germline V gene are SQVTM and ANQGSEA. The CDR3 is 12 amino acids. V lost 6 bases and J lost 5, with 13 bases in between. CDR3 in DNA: TGCAGCGTGGGACACAGGAGTACTGAAGCTTTCTTT. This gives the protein CSVGHRSTEAFF.

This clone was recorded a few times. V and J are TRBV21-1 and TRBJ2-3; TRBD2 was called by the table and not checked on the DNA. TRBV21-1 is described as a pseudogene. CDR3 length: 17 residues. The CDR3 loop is CASSKPLARASTDTQYF. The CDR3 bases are TGTGCCAGCAGCAAACCCCTAGCCCGTGCTAGCACAGATACGCAGTATTTT.

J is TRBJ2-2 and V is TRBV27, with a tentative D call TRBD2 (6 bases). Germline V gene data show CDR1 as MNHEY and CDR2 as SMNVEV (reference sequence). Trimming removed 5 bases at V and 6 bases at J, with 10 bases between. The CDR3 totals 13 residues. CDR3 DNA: TGTGCCAGCAGTCGACTAGATGCCGGGGAGCTGTTTTTT. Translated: CASSRLDAGELFF.

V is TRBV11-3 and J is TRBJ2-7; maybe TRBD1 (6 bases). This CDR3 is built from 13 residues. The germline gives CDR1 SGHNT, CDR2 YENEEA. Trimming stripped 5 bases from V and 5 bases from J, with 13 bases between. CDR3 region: CASSENQGHEQYF. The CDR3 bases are TGTGCCAGCAGCGAAAATCAGGGGCACGAGCAGTACTTC.

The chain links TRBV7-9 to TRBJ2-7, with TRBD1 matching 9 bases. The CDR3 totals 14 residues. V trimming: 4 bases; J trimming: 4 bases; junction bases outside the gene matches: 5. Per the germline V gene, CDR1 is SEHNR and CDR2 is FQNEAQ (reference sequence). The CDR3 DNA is TGTGCCAGCAGCTCCCCGGGACAGGGATACGAGCAGTACTTC. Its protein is CASSSPGQGYEQYF.

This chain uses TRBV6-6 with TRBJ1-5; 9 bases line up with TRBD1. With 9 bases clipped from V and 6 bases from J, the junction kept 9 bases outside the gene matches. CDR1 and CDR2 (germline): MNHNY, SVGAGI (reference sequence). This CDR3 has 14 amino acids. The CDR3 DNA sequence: TGTGCCAGTTTGGGGGACAGGGCCCGTCAGCCCCAGCATTTT. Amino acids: CASLGDRARQPQHF.

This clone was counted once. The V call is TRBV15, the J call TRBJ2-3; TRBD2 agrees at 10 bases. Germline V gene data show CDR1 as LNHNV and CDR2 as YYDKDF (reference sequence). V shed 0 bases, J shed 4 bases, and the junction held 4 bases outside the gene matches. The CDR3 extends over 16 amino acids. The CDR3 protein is CATSRDQAGGPDTQYF. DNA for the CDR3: TGTGCCACCAGCAGAGACCAAGCGGGAGGGCCAGATACGCAGTATTTT.

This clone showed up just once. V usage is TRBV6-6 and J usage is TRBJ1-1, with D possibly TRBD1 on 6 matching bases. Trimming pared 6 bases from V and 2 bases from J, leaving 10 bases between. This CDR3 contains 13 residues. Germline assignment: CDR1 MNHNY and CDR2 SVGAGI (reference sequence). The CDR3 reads CASSRTANTEAFF. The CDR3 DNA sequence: TGTGCCAGCAGCCGGACAGCCAACACTGAAGCTTTCTTT.

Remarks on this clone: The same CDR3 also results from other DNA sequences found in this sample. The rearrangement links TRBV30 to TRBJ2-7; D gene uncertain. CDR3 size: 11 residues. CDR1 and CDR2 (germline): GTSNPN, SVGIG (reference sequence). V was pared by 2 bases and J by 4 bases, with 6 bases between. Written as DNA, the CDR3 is TGTGCCTGGAGTCCCAATTACGAGCAGTACTTC. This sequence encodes CAWSPNYEQYF.

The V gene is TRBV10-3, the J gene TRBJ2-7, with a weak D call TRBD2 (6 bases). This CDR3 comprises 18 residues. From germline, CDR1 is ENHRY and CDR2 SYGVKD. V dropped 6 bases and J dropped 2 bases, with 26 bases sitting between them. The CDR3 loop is CAISERLPPGVATYEQYF. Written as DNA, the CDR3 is TGTGCCATCAGCGAAAGACTACCCCCGGGAGTAGCGACCTACGAGCAGTACTTC.

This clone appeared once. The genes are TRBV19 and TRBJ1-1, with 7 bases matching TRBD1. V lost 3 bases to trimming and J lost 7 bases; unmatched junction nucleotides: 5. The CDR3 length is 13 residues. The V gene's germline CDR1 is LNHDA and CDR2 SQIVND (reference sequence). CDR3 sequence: CASSIRQGGEAFF. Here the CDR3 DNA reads TGTGCCAGTAGTATTCGACAGGGAGGTGAAGCTTTCTTT.

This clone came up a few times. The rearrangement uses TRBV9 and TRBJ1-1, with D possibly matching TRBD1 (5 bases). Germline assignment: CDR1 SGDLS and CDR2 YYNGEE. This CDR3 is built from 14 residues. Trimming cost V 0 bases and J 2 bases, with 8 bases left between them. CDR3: CASSVVDRNTEAFF. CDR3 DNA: TGTGCCAGCAGCGTAGTCGACAGAAACACTGAAGCTTTCTTT.

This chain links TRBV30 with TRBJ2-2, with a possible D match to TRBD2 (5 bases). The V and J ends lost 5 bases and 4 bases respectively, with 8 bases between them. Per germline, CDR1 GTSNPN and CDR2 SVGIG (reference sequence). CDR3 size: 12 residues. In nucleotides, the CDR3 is TGTGCCTGGGGACTTACCACCGGGGAGCTGTTTTTT. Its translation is CAWGLTTGELFF.

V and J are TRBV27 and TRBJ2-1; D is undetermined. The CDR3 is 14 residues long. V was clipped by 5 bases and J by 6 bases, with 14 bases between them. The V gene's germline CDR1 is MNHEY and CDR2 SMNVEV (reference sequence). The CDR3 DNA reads TGTGCCAGCAGTCCGCTTAGTTGGTCCAATGAGCAGTTCTTC. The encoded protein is CASSPLSWSNEQFF.

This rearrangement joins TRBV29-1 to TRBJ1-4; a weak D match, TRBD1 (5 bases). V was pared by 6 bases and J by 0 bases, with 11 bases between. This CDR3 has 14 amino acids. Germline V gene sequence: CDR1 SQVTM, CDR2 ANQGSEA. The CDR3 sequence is CSVRRASTNEKLFF. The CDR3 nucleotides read TGCAGCGTCCGCAGGGCCTCAACTAATGAAAAACTGTTTTTT.

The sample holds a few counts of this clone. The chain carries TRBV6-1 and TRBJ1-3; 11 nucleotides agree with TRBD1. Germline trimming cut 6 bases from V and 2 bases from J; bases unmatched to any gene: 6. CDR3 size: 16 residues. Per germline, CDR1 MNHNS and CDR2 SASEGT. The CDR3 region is CASSERTGGTGNTIYF. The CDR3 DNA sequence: TGTGCCAGCAGCGAACGGACAGGGGGCACTGGAAACACCATATATTTT.

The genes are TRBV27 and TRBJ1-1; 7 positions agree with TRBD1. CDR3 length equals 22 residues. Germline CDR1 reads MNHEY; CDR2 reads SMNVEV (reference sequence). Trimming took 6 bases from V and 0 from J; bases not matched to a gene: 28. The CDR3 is CASSPVRDRQGLLSPMNTEAFF. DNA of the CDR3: TGTGCCAGCAGCCCGGTTCGTGATAGACAGGGCTTACTCTCACCCATGAACACTGAAGCTTTCTTT.

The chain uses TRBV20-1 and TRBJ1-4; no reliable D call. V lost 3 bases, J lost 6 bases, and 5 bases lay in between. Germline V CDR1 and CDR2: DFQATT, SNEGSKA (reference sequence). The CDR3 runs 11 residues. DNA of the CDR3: TGCAGTGCTAGGGCCGATGAAAAACTGTTTTTT. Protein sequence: CSARADEKLFF.

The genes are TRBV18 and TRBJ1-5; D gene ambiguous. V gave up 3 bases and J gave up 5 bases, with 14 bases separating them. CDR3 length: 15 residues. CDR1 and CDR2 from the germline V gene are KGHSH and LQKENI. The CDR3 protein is CASSPGGVKDQPQHF. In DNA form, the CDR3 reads TGTGCCAGCTCACCGGGCGGGGTAAAAGATCAGCCCCAGCATTTT. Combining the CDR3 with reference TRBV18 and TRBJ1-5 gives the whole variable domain NAGVMQNPRHLVRRRGQEARLRCSPMKGHSHVYWYRQLPEEGLKFMVYLQKENIIDESGMPKERFSAEFPKEGPSILRIQQVVRGDSAAYFCASSPGGVKDQPQHFGDGTRLSIL.

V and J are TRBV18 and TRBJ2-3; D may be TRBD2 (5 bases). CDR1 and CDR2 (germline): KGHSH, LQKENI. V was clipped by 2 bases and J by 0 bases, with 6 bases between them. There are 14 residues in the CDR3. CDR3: CASSPGLSTDTQYF. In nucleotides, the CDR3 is TGTGCCAGCTCACCAGGACTTAGCACAGATACGCAGTATTTT. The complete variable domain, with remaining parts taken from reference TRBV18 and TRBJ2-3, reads NAGVMQNPRHLVRRRGQEARLRCSPMKGHSHVYWYRQLPEEGLKFMVYLQKENIIDESGMPKERFSAEFPKEGPSILRIQQVVRGDSAAYFCASSPGLSTDTQYFGPGTRLTVL.

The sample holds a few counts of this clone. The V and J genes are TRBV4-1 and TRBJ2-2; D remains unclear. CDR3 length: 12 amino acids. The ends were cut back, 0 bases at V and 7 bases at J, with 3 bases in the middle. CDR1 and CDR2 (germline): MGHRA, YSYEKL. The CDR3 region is CASSQDGGELFF. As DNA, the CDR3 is TGCGCCAGCAGCCAAGACGGCGGGGAGCTGTTTTTT.

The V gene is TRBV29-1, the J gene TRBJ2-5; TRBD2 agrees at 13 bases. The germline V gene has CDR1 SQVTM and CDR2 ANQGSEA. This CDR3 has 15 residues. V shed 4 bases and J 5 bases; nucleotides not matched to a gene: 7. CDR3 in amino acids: CSVVVLAGGPETQYF. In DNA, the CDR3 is TGCAGCGTTGTGGTACTAGCGGGAGGGCCTGAGACCCAGTACTTC. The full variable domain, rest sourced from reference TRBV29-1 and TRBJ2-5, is SAVISQKPSRDICQRGTSLTIQCQVDSQVTMMFWYRQQPGQSLTLIATANQGSEATYESGFVIDKFPISRPNLTFSTLTVSNMSPEDSSIYLCSVVVLAGGPETQYFGPGTRLLVL.

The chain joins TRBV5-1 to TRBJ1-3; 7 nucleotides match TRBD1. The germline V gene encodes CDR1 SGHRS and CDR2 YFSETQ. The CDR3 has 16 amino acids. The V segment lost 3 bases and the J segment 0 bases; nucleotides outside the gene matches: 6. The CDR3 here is CASSSGTVSSGNTIYF. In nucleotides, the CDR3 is TGCGCCAGCAGCTCCGGGACAGTGAGCTCTGGAAACACCATATATTTT.

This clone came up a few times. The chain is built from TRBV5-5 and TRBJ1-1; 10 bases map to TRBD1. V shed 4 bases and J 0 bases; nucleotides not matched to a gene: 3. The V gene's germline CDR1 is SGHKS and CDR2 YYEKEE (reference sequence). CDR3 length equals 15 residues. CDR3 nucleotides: TGTGCCAGCAGCGTGGACAGGGGGATGAACACTGAAGCTTTCTTT. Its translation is CASSVDRGMNTEAFF. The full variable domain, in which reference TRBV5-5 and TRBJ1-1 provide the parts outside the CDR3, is DAGVTQSPTHLIKTRGQQVTLRCSPISGHKSVSWYQQVLGQGPQFIFQYYEKEERGRGNFPDRFSARQFPNYSSELNVNALLLGDSALYLCASSVDRGMNTEAFFGQGTRLTVV.

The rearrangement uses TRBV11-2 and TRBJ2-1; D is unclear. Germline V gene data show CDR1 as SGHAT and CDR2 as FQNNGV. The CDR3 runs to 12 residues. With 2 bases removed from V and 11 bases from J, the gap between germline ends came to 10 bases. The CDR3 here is CASSLTLTQQFF. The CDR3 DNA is TGTGCCAGCAGCTTAACCCTTACTCAGCAGTTCTTC. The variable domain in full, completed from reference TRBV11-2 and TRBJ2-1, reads EAGVAQSPRYKIIEKRQSVAFWCNPISGHATLYWYQQILGQGPKLLIQFQNNGVVDDSQLPKDRFSAERLKGVDSTLKIQPAKLEDSAVYLCASSLTLTQQFFGPGTRLTVL.

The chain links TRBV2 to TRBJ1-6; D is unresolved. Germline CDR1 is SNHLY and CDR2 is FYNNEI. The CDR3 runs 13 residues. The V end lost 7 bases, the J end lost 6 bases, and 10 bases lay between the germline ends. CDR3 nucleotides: TGTGCCAGCACGGGGATTCCTAATTCACCCCTCCACTTT. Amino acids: CASTGIPNSPLHF.

The CDR3 DNA sequence: TGCAGCGTTGTCTATCGAGCGGGAGGGACATCCAATGAGCAGTTCTTC. Its translation is CSVVYRAGGTSNEQFF. The J gene is TRBJ2-1, the V gene TRBV29-1; TRBD2 matches 10 bases. Losses at the gene ends were 4 bases for V and 6 bases for J; bases not matched to a gene: 12. Germline lookup yields CDR1 SQVTM and CDR2 ANQGSEA. This CDR3 has 16 amino acids.

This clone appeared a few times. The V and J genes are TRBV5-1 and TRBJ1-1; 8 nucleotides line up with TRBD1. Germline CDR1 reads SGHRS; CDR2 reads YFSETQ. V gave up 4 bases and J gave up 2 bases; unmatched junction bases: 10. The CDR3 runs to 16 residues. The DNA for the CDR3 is TGCGCCAGCAGCCCAGGACAGGGCTTGACCAACACTGAAGCTTTCTTT. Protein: CASSPGQGLTNTEAFF.

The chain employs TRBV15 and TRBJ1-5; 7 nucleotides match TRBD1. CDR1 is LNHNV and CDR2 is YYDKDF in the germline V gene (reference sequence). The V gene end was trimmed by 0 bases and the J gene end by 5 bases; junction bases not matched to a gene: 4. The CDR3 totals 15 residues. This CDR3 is CATSRDLGQYQPQHF. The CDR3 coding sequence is TGTGCCACCAGCAGAGATCTGGGACAGTATCAGCCCCAGCATTTT.

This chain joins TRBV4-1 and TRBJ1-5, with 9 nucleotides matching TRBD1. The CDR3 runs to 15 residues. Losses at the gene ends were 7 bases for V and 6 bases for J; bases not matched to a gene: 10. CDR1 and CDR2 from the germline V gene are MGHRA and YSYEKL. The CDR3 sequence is CASTPTGGYGQPQHF. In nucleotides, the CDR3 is TGCGCCAGCACCCCCACAGGGGGCTACGGTCAGCCCCAGCATTTT.